These T cell receptor beta chains were read from a single sample in a study of Graves' ophthalmopathy and Graves' hyperthyroidism. TCRdb processed the multiplex PCR reads anew with MiXCR; each CDR3 protein has one entry. Found here are under 400,000 distinct CDR3 sequences, 17% of them singletons; the top ten hold roughly an eighth. Sequencing used peripheral blood. These receptors originate from an adult man with Graves' ophthalmopathy. CDR3s include the opening cysteine and the closing phenylalanine or tryptophan. D genes are given only for firm matches. For some rows the clone size is stated as once, few or many, or as a class when expanded; others skip it.

D	V	size	J	CDR3	DNA
.	TRBV30	.	TRBJ2-2	CAWRRQESRTGELFF	TGTGCCTGGAGAAGACAGGAGTCACGCACCGGGGAGCTGTTTTTT
TRBD2	TRBV6-5	few	TRBJ2-7	CASSYRVAGEEQYF	TGTGCCAGCAGTTACAGGGTAGCGGGAGAGGAGCAGTACTTC
TRBD1	TRBV6-2/TRBV6-3	many	TRBJ2-7	CASSYSGTGVHEQYF	TGTGCCAGCAGTTACTCGGGGACAGGGGTACACGAGCAGTACTTC
TRBD1	TRBV6-5	many	TRBJ1-5	CASTREGSGGYQPQHF	TGTGCCAGCACCCGAGAAGGGTCAGGGGGATATCAGCCCCAGCATTTT
TRBD1	TRBV24-1	many	TRBJ2-7	CATSAGTGGREQYF	TGTGCCACCTCTGCCGGGACAGGGGGTAGGGAGCAGTACTTC
.	TRBV3-1	many	TRBJ1-5	CASSQVRDQPQHF	TGTGCCAGCAGCCAAGTAAGGGATCAGCCCCAGCATTTT
TRBD1	TRBV15	many	TRBJ1-1	CATSRGTGQNTEAFF	TGTGCCACCAGCAGAGGGACAGGCCAGAACACTGAAGCTTTCTTT
TRBD2	TRBV2	many	TRBJ2-7	CASGPGLAVYEQYF	TGTGCCAGCGGCCCGGGACTAGCGGTCTACGAGCAGTACTTC
TRBD1	TRBV20-1	many	TRBJ1-5	CSAETGTGVQPQHF	TGCAGTGCTGAGACCGGGACAGGGGTACAGCCCCAGCATTTT
.	TRBV11-1	many	TRBJ2-2	CASSQEVWGDTGELFF	TGTGCCAGCAGCCAGGAGGTATGGGGCGACACCGGGGAGCTGTTTTTT
TRBD2	TRBV7-2	many	TRBJ2-5	CASSSSGLAQETQYF	TGTGCCAGCAGCTCTTCGGGACTAGCGCAAGAGACCCAGTACTTC
.	TRBV28	many	TRBJ2-7	CASSAAGAKSYEQYF	TGTGCCAGCAGTGCGGCAGGGGCAAAATCCTACGAGCAGTACTTC
.	TRBV2	many	TRBJ2-3	CASSEDFTDTQYF	TGTGCCAGCAGTGAAGACTTCACAGATACGCAGTATTTT
TRBD1	TRBV15	many	TRBJ1-2	CATSKWQGAGGYTF	TGTGCCACCAGCAAATGGCAGGGGGCTGGAGGCTACACCTTC
.	TRBV12-3/TRBV12-4	many	TRBJ2-6	CASTPDGYGANVLTF	TGTGCCAGCACCCCGGACGGGTATGGGGCCAACGTCCTGACTTTC
TRBD1	TRBV4-1	many	TRBJ1-2	CASSQATGGERYGYTF	TGCGCCAGCAGCCAAGCTACAGGGGGCGAACGCTATGGCTACACCTTC
TRBD1	TRBV11-2	many	TRBJ2-5	CASSHRDRGQETQYF	TGTGCCAGCAGCCACCGGGACAGGGGGCAAGAGACCCAGTACTTC
.	TRBV29-1	few	TRBJ2-5	CSVSEVQETQYF	TGCAGCGTCTCGGAGGTCCAAGAGACCCAGTACTTC
.	TRBV12-3/TRBV12-4	many	TRBJ1-2	CASRPNRVHGYTF	TGTGCCAGCAGGCCCAACAGGGTTCATGGCTACACCTTC
TRBD2	TRBV2	many	TRBJ2-7	CASSEGLAGAYEQYF	TGTGCCAGCAGTGAAGGACTAGCGGGAGCGTACGAGCAGTACTTC
.	TRBV30	many	TRBJ1-2	CAWSHEGRGYGYTF	TGTGCCTGGAGTCACGAGGGAAGGGGCTATGGCTACACCTTC
.	TRBV4-1	many	TRBJ2-5	CASSQVRQIQETQYF	TGCGCCAGCAGCCAAGTACGCCAAATTCAAGAGACCCAGTACTTC
.	TRBV11-2	many	TRBJ2-7	CASSLGGSGARAEQYF	TGTGCCAGCAGCTTGGGGGGCTCGGGGGCGAGGGCCGAGCAGTACTTC
.	TRBV14	.	TRBJ2-2	CASSQNREYPGELFF	TGTGCCAGCAGCCAAAACAGGGAATATCCCGGGGAGCTGTTTTTT
TRBD2	TRBV6-1	.	TRBJ2-7	CASRLGTSGIYEQYF	TGTGCCAGCAGGCTCGGGACTAGCGGGATCTACGAGCAGTACTTC
TRBD1	TRBV28	many	TRBJ2-7	CASSLSYRGHEQYF	TGTGCCAGCAGTTTATCGTACAGGGGGCACGAGCAGTACTTC
TRBD1	TRBV15	.	TRBJ2-7	CATSRGGTGSSYEQYF	TGTGCCACCAGCAGAGGCGGGACAGGGAGCTCCTACGAGCAGTACTTC
TRBD1	TRBV7-2	many	TRBJ2-7	CASSLAGTGWLVEQYF	TGTGCCAGCAGCTTAGCAGGGACAGGATGGCTGGTAGAGCAGTACTTC
.	TRBV4-1	.	TRBJ2-5	CASSQEPGAPTRAQYF	TGCGCCAGCAGCCAAGAACCGGGGGCGCCTACCCGGGCCCAGTACTTC